This record looks at one T cell receptor beta chain sequence and its context. Authors' processing steps: Estimates of nucleated cell counts were drawn from the amplification of reference gene primers. Assay used: immunoSEQ multiplex PCR; TCRdb lists only in-frame clones, some missing. V and J calls and clone size are given by that table; D and trimming were obtained from the DNA. This repertoire shows over 150,000 clones, more than 85% found once; its top ten account for approximately 1%. CDR3 size: 16 residues. This specimen belongs to a study of blood T cell repertoires in COVID-19. Study context: Material from acute and convalescent COVID-19 was sourced from the United States, Italy and Spain. The cDNA or gDNA used as material had been derived from T cells, B-cell-depleted T cells, or PBMCs.

Sequencing was done on a sample of peripheral blood. The receptor's source is a man aged 30 to 45 with acute or convalescent COVID-19. The genes are TRBV21-1 and TRBJ1-6; the tabulated D call, TRBD1, remains unverified against the DNA. TRBV21-1 constitutes a pseudogene. This chain's CDR3 is CASSIRDRAYNSPLHF. The CDR3 region has the DNA TGTGCCAGCAGCATACGGGACAGGGCCTATAATTCACCCCTCCACTTT.